This T cell receptor (beta chain) was observed in a study of T-cell reconstitution after alpha-beta-depleted transplantation in children. Unique molecular identifiers were incorporated into the prepared TCRbeta library. MiXCR was run by TCRdb on the PCR reads, yielding one entry per CDR3 protein. The profile covers around 600,000 distinct CDR3 sequences, with around 23% appearing a single time and roughly 14% taken by the ten largest. The CDR3 is 16 residues long. Trimming cost V 3 bases and J 7 bases, with 18 bases left between them. Details on this clonotype: Its antigen is unidentified.

Regarding the study as a whole: Some patients showed high day-60 TCRbeta diversity, which derived from surviving recipient T cells and thymic progenitors.

Source: PBMCs, mostly from graft donor cells, taken 360 days after TCRalphabeta/CD19-depleted stem cell transplant. V gene TRBV12-3 or TRBV12-4 combines with J gene TRBJ2-2; D might be TRBD1 (6 bases). The clonotype comes from a boy under three years old who had a stem cell transplant for acute myeloid leukemia, so the T cells may come from the graft donor. DNA of the CDR3: TGTGCCAGCAGTTTGCCCTTTGGGGGCGCAGACGGGGAGCTGTTTTTT. Protein: CASSLPFGGADGELFF.